A selection of T cell receptor beta chains follows, all from one sample in a study of blood T cell repertoires in COVID-19. Produced via immunoSEQ multiplex PCR; TCRdb's table is partial and in-frame only. The sample contains approximately 110,000 clones, 75% to 90% of which appear only once. The specimen sequenced was peripheral blood. Every receptor here comes from an elderly woman with COVID-19, enrolled during active disease. Each CDR3 is given with its conserved first and last residue. Fields, in order: D gene, clone size, V gene, J gene, CDR3 DNA, CDR3 protein. The D gene is left open where the match is weak. Clone size is stated in some rows and not others, as once, few, many or a class when expanded.

TRBD2	-	TRBV18	TRBJ2-1	TGTGCCAGCTCACTAAGGACTAGCGGGAGAAACAGGGGCTCCTACAATGAGCAGTTCTTC	CASSLRTSGRNRGSYNEQFF
TRBD2	once	TRBV5-4	TRBJ2-7	TGTGCCAGCAGCCCCCCCGGGAGGGATTACGAGCAGTACTTC	CASSPPGRDYEQYF
-	-	TRBV3-1/TRBV3-2	TRBJ1-1	TGTGCCAGCAGCCTCTACGACACTGAAGCTTTCTTT	CASSLYDTEAFF
-	few	TRBV28	TRBJ1-2	TGTGCCAGCAGTTTCGGTAGAGCTAACTATGGCTACACCTTC	CASSFGRANYGYTF
TRBD1	-	TRBV11-1	TRBJ1-6	TGTGCCAGCAGCAAGGGACAGGGGGCATGGTCACCCCTCCACTTT	CASSKGQGAWSPLHF
-	-	TRBV4-2	TRBJ1-2	TGTGCCAGCAGCCAAGGGATGGAGTCGGTGGGCCAGGGTGGCTACACCTTC	CASSQGMESVGQGGYTF
-	-	TRBV27	TRBJ2-7	TGTGCCACTAAGCTCACAGGCCGAGACGAGCAGTACTTC	CATKLTGRDEQYF
TRBD1	-	TRBV4-2	TRBJ2-5	TGTGCCAGCAGCCAAGATTTACAGGGGAAGACCCAGTACTTC	CASSQDLQGKTQYF
-	-	TRBV11-2	TRBJ2-1	TGTGCCAGCAGCTTAACGCGGGACCACAATGAGCAGTTCTTC	CASSLTRDHNEQFF
-	-	TRBV6-4	TRBJ1-6	TGTGCCAGCGGAACAGAACGAAATTCACCCCTCCACTTT	CASGTERNSPLHF
TRBD2	-	TRBV7-2	TRBJ2-1	TGTGCCAGCAGCTATCCCGGACTAGCGGGAGTTGAGGGTGAGCAGTTCTTC	CASSYPGLAGVEGEQFF